The rows below give T cell receptor beta chains drawn from one sample of a study of T-cell reconstitution after alpha-beta-depleted transplantation in children. TCRdb passed the PCR reads through MiXCR, listing each CDR3 protein once. The sample carries fewer than 750,000 distinct CDR3 sequences, 20% to 25% recorded once. The specimen comprised PBMCs, mostly from graft donor cells, sampled 360 days after TCRalphabeta/CD19-depleted stem cell transplant. The receptor set was obtained from a boy younger than two who had a stem cell transplant for acute myeloid leukemia, so the T cells may come from the graft donor. The CDR3 runs from the conserved cysteine through the conserved F or W. D genes are given only for firm matches. Where a row states a size, it is once, few, many or the class of an expanded clone; other rows omit it.

d_call: NA; clone_size: NA; v_call: TRBV28; j_call: TRBJ1-2; cdr3_nt: TGTGCCAGCAAAAATCCGAAGGGGACACCGACCCGGGGCTACACCTTC; cdr3_aa: CASKNPKGTPTRGYTF
d_call: NA; clone_size: many; v_call: TRBV27; j_call: TRBJ2-5; cdr3_nt: TGTGCCAGCAGTTTGTCCGCAGGGCCAGGGGAGACCCAGTACTTC; cdr3_aa: CASSLSAGPGETQYF
d_call: NA; clone_size: NA; v_call: TRBV4-1; j_call: TRBJ2-1; cdr3_nt: TGCGCCAGCAGCCAAGAAATGGGGGGCCCGTCCTACAATGAGCAGTTCTTC; cdr3_aa: CASSQEMGGPSYNEQFF
d_call: NA; clone_size: many; v_call: TRBV11-3; j_call: TRBJ2-5; cdr3_nt: TGTGCCAGCAGCCTGCACTCGCCCCCCCGTCTAGAGACCCAGTACTTC; cdr3_aa: CASSLHSPPRLETQYF
d_call: NA; clone_size: many; v_call: TRBV12-3/TRBV12-4; j_call: TRBJ2-4; cdr3_nt: TGTGCCAGCAGTTTTGGCGTAGCCAAAAACATTCAGTACTTC; cdr3_aa: CASSFGVAKNIQYF
d_call: NA; clone_size: many; v_call: TRBV4-3; j_call: TRBJ2-7; cdr3_nt: TGCGCCAGCAGCCAAGATCGCGACTCAGCCTACGAGCAGTACTTC; cdr3_aa: CASSQDRDSAYEQYF
d_call: NA; clone_size: many; v_call: TRBV6-1; j_call: TRBJ1-2; cdr3_nt: TGTGCCAGCAGCTCTCTACGGGGGCGGGAATCTTATGGCTACACCTTC; cdr3_aa: CASSSLRGRESYGYTF
d_call: NA; clone_size: NA; v_call: TRBV7-2; j_call: TRBJ2-1; cdr3_nt: TGTGCCAGCAGCTTGGGGCGCCTGGCCCATGAGCAGTTCTTC; cdr3_aa: CASSLGRLAHEQFF
d_call: NA; clone_size: few; v_call: TRBV3-1; j_call: TRBJ1-1; cdr3_nt: TGTGCCTCCTTCCAAATCGGGGAAACTGAAGCTTTCTTT; cdr3_aa: CASFQIGETEAFF
d_call: NA; clone_size: NA; v_call: TRBV30; j_call: TRBJ1-1; cdr3_nt: TGTGCCTGGAGCTTACGGGGCGCTGAAGCTTTCTTT; cdr3_aa: CAWSLRGAEAFF
d_call: TRBD1; clone_size: many; v_call: TRBV29-1; j_call: TRBJ2-3; cdr3_nt: TGCAGCGTTGGCCAGGGGGCAGATACGCAGTATTTT; cdr3_aa: CSVGQGADTQYF
d_call: NA; clone_size: many; v_call: TRBV20-1; j_call: TRBJ2-5; cdr3_nt: TGCAGTGCCAGCCCGGGGGAGACCCAGTACTTC; cdr3_aa: CSASPGETQYF
d_call: NA; clone_size: few; v_call: TRBV12-3/TRBV12-4; j_call: TRBJ1-1; cdr3_nt: TGTGCCAGCAGTTTTTATTCGGGGCACACTGAAGCTTTCTTT; cdr3_aa: CASSFYSGHTEAFF
d_call: NA; clone_size: few; v_call: TRBV7-6; j_call: TRBJ2-1; cdr3_nt: TGTGCCAGCAGCTTGGCAGCGCAGTACAATGAGCAGTTCTTC; cdr3_aa: CASSLAAQYNEQFF
d_call: NA; clone_size: many; v_call: TRBV6-1; j_call: TRBJ2-1; cdr3_nt: TGTGCCAGCGGGGGTAGAGGAAAATACAATGAGCAGTTCTTC; cdr3_aa: CASGGRGKYNEQFF
d_call: NA; clone_size: NA; v_call: TRBV18; j_call: TRBJ2-7; cdr3_nt: TGTGCCAGCTCACCAAAACCGGGACTTACTACGCCCTACGAGCAGTACTTC; cdr3_aa: CASSPKPGLTTPYEQYF
d_call: TRBD1; clone_size: NA; v_call: TRBV7-9; j_call: TRBJ2-5; cdr3_nt: TGTGCCAGCAGCTTTGACAGGGGTAGAGAGACCCAGTACTTC; cdr3_aa: CASSFDRGRETQYF
d_call: TRBD2; clone_size: NA; v_call: TRBV7-8; j_call: TRBJ2-1; cdr3_nt: TGTGCCAGCAGCACGCCCGGGACTAGCGAGTACAATGAGCAGTTCTTC; cdr3_aa: CASSTPGTSEYNEQFF
d_call: NA; clone_size: many; v_call: TRBV29-1; j_call: TRBJ2-1; cdr3_nt: TGCAGCGCCGGACTCGGTGAGCAGTTCTTC; cdr3_aa: CSAGLGEQFF
d_call: NA; clone_size: NA; v_call: TRBV24-1; j_call: TRBJ2-1; cdr3_nt: TGTGCCACCAGTGATTTGCGGGCAGGGGTGAGCAATGAGCAGTTCTTC; cdr3_aa: CATSDLRAGVSNEQFF
d_call: TRBD1; clone_size: once; v_call: TRBV6-2/TRBV6-3; j_call: TRBJ1-1; cdr3_nt: TGTGCCAGCAGTAGACAGGGGCCGCGAATGAACACTGAAGCTTTCTTT; cdr3_aa: CASSRQGPRMNTEAFF
d_call: NA; clone_size: NA; v_call: TRBV10-3; j_call: TRBJ2-1; cdr3_nt: TGTGCCATCGAAGGGAACGTCAATGAGCAGTTCTTC; cdr3_aa: CAIEGNVNEQFF